This is a list of T cell receptor beta chains from one sample in a study of blood T cell repertoires in COVID-19. TCRdb keeps only in-frame clones here, not all; method: immunoSEQ multiplex PCR. The sample lists under 250,000 clones; roughly 88% were seen once. Sequencing used PBMCs or T cells enriched from blood (not recorded which). The origin of the receptors is a woman aged 40 to 50 who had been exposed to COVID-19. Each CDR3 is given with its conserved first and last residue.

TRBJ1-1,TRBV5-1,CASSLGMDSPEAFF
TRBJ1-2,TRBV28,CASSLGGTAGYTF
TRBJ2-3,TRBV7-9,CASSLARGITDTQYF
TRBJ1-6,TRBV2,CASSGQGGLSPLHF
TRBJ2-1,TRBV6-2/TRBV6-3,CASSTLLAGGPSPTYEQFF
TRBJ1-1,TRBV27,CASSLYAVVGTEAFF
TRBJ2-3,TRBV13,CASSLLRGPTDTQYF
TRBJ1-1,TRBV28,CAILGGTGNTEAFF
TRBJ2-1,TRBV7-9,CASSTSWDRGFHNEQFF
TRBJ1-2,TRBV7-8,CASSLGRARSYGYTF
TRBJ2-2,TRBV4-3,CASSQDYTGELFF
TRBJ1-4,TRBV7-7,CASSLRQGAYEKLFF
TRBJ1-2,TRBV28,CASSPLGGWRGYTF